This T cell receptor (beta chain) is drawn from a study of shared clonotypes between healthy human individuals. Broader study findings: A handful of donors shared around 5.1% of their naive CD4 clonotypes.

The V gene lost 2 bases and the J gene lost 6 bases, with 15 bases spanning the gap. Germline loops: CDR1 SGHNT, CDR2 YYREEE (reference sequence). This CDR3 spans 14 amino acids. Assay execution proceeded at the deep level. Profiled with immunoSEQ multiplex PCR; TCRdb holds only in-frame clones, not every one. The profile shows 550,000 to 800,000 clones, roughly 87% of them singletons. Regarding this clone: Its antigen is unidentified.

J is TRBJ2-7 and V is TRBV5-4; D is perhaps TRBD2 (5 bases). The sample was memory CD8+ T cells from PBMCs. The subset: CD45RO+ cells pooled with CCR7-negative TemRA cells. This TCR was sampled from a man between 18 and 35 years old in good health. Some clones in this sample may be carry-over from other donors' samples. The CDR3 DNA is TGTGCCAGCAGCTTTTATATGCCTAGCAGCGAGCAGTACTTC. Its translation is CASSFYMPSSEQYF.